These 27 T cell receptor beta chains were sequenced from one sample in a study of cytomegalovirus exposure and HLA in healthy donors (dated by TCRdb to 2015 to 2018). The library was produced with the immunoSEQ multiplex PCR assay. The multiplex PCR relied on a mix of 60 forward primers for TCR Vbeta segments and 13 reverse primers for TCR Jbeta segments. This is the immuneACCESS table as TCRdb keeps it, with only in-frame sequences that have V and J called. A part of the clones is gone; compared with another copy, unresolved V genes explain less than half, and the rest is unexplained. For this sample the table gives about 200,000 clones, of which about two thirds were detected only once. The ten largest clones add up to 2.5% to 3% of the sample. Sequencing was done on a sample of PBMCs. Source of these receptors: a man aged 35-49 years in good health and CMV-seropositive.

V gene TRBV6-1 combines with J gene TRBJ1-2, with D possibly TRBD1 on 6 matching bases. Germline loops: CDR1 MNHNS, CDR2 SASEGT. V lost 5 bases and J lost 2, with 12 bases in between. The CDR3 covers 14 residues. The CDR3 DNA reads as TGTGCCAGCAGTTTCCGGGGGGCGAACTATGGCTACACCTTC. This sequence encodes CASSFRGANYGYTF.

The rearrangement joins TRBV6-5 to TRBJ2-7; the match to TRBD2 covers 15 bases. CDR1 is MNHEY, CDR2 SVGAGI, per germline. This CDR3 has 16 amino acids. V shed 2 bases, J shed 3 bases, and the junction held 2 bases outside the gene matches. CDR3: CASSYGTSGGIYEQYF. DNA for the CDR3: TGTGCCAGCAGTTACGGGACTAGCGGGGGGATCTACGAGCAGTACTTC.

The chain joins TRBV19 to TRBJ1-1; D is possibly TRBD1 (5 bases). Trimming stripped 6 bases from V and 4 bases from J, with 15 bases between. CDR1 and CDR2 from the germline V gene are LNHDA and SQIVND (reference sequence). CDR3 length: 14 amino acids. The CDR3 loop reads CASSLAGSSTEAFF. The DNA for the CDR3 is TGTGCCAGTAGCCTCGCAGGGTCTAGCACTGAAGCTTTCTTT.

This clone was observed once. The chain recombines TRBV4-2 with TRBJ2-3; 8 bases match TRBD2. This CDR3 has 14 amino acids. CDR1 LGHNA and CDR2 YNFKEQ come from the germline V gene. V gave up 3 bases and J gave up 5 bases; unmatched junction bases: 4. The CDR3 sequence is CASSQGLEEDTQYF. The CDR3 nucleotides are TGTGCCAGCAGCCAGGGACTAGAGGAAGATACGCAGTATTTT.

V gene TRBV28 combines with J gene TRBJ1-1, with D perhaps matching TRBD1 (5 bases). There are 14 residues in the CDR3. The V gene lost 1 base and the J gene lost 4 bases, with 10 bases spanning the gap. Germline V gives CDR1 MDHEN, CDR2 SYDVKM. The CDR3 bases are TGTGCCAGCAGTTTATTACAGGATTCCACTGAAGCTTTCTTT. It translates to CASSLLQDSTEAFF.

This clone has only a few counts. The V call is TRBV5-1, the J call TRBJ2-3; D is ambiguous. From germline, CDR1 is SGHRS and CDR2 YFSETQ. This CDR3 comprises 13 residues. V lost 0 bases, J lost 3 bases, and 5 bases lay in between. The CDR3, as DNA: TGCGCCAGCAGCTTGGGGCCTACAGATACGCAGTATTTT. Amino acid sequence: CASSLGPTDTQYF.

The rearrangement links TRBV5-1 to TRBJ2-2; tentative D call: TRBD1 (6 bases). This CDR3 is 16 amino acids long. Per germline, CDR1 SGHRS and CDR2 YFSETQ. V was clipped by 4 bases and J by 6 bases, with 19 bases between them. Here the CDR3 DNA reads TGCGCCAGCAGCCTACCCGGGACATCTGTAGCCGGGGAGCTGTTTTTT. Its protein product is CASSLPGTSVAGELFF.

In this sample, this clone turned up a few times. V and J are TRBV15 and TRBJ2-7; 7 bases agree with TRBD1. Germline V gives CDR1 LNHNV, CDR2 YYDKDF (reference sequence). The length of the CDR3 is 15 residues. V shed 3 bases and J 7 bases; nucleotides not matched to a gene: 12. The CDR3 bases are TGTGCCACCAGCAGCGTGACAGGGTTTCGTTCGGAGCAGTACTTC. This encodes CATSSVTGFRSEQYF.

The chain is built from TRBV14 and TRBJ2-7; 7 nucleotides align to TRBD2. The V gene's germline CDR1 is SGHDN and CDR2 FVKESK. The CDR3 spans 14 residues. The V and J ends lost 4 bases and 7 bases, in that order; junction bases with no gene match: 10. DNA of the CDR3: TGTGCCAGCAGCCGCTGGGACTACGGTTGGGAGCAGTACTTC. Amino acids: CASSRWDYGWEQYF.

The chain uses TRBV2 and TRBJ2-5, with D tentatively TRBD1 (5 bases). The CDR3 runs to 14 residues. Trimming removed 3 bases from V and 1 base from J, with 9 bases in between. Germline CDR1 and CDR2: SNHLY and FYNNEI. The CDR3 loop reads CASSEWQGQETQYF. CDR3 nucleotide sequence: TGTGCCAGCAGTGAGTGGCAGGGCCAAGAGACCCAGTACTTC.

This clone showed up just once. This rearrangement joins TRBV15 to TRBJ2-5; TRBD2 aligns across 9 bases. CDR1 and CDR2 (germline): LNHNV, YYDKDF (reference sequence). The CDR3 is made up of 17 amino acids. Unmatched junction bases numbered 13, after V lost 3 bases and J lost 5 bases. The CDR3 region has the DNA TGTGCCACCAGCAGTCCTAGCGGGGAGTCGCCCCGGGAGACCCAGTACTTC. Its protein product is CATSSPSGESPRETQYF.

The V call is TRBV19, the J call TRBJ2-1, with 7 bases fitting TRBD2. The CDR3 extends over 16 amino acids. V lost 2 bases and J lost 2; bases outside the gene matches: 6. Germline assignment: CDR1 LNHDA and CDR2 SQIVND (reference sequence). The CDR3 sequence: CASSIRRGDAYNEQFF. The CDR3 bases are TGTGCCAGTAGTATACGCCGGGGGGACGCCTACAATGAGCAGTTCTTC.

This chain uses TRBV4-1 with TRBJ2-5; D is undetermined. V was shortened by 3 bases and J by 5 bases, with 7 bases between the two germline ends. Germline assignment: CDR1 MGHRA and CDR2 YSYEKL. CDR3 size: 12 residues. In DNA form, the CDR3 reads TGCGCCAGCAGCCACCCCGCGGAGACCCAGTACTTC. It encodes CASSHPAETQYF.

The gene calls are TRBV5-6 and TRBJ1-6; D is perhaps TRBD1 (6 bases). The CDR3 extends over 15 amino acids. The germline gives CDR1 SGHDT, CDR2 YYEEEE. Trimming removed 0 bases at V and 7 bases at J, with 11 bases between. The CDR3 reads CASSLGGGENSPLHF. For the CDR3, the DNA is TGTGCCAGCAGCTTGGGAGGGGGGGAGAATTCACCCCTCCACTTT.

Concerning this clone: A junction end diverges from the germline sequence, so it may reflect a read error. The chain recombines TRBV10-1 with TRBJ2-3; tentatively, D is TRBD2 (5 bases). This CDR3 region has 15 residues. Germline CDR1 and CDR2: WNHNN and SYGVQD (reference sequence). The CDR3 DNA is TGCGCCAGCAGTGAGGAGAACCCTAGCACAGATATGCAGTATTTT. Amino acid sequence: CASSEENPSTDMQYF.

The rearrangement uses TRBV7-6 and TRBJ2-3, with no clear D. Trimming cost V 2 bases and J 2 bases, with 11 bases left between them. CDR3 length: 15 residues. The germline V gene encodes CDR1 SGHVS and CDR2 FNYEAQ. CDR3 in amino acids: CASSLSGAYTDTQYF. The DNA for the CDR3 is TGTGCCAGCAGCTTAAGTGGAGCCTACACAGATACGCAGTATTTT. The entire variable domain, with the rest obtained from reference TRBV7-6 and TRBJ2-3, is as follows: GAGVSQSPRYKVTKRGQDVALRCDPISGHVSLYWYRQALGQGPEFLTYFNYEAQQDKSGLPNDRFSAERPEGSISTLTIQRTEQRDSAMYRCASSLSGAYTDTQYFGPGTRLTVL.

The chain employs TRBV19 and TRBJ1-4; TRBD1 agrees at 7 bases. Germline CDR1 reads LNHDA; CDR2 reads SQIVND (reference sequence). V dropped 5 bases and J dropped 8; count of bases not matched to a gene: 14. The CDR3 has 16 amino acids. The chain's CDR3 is CASSPWETGSREKLFF. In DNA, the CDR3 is TGTGCCAGTAGTCCCTGGGAGACAGGGTCTCGGGAAAAACTGTTTTTT.

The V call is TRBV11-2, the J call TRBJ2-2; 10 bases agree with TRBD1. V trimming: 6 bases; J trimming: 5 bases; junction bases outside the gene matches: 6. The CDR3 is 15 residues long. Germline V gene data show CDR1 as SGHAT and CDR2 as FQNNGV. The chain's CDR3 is CASRSGTGETGELFF. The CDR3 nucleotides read TGTGCCAGCAGATCCGGGACAGGGGAGACCGGGGAGCTGTTTTTT.

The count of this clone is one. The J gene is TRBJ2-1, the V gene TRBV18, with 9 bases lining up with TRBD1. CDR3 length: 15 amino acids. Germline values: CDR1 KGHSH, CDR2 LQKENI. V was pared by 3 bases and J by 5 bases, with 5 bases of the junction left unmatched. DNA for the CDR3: TGTGCCAGCTCACCGCCGACAGGGGGAGACAATGAGCAGTTCTTC. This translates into CASSPPTGGDNEQFF.

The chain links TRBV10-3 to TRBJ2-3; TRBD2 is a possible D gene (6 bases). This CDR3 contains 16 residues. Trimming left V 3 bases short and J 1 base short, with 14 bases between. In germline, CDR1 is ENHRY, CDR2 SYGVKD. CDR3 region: CAISEVGASGTDTQYF. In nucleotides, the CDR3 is TGTGCCATCAGTGAAGTGGGAGCTAGCGGCACAGATACGCAGTATTTT.

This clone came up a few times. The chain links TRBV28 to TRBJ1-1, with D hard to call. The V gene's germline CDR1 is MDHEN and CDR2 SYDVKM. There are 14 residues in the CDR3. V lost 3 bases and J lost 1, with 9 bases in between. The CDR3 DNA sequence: TGTGCCAGCAGTTTCCTACAGCAGAACACTGAAGCTTTCTTT. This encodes CASSFLQQNTEAFF.

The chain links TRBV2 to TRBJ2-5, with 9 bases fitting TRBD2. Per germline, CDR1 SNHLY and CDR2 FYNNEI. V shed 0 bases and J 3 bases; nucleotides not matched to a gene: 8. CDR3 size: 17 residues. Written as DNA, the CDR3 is TGTGCCAGCAGTGAAGCGCCTCCAGCGGGGGGAAAAGAGACCCAGTACTTC. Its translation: CASSEAPPAGGKETQYF. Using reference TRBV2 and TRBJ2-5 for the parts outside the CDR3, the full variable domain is EPEVTQTPSHQVTQMGQEVILRCVPISNHLYFYWYRQILGQKVEFLVSFYNNEISEKSEIFDDQFSVERPDGSNFTLKIRSTKLEDSAMYFCASSEAPPAGGKETQYFGPGTRLLVL.

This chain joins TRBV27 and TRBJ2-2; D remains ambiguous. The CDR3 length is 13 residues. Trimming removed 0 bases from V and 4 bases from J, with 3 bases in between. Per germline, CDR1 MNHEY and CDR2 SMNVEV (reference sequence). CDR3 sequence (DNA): TGTGCCAGCAGTTTATCGAGCACCGGGGAGCTGTTTTTT. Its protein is CASSLSSTGELFF.

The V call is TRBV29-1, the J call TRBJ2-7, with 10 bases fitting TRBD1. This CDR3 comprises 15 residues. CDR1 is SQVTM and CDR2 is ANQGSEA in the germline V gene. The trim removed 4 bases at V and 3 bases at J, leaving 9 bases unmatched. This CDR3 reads CSVGAGTGAFYEQYF. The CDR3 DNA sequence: TGCAGCGTTGGGGCGGGGACAGGGGCTTTCTACGAGCAGTACTTC.

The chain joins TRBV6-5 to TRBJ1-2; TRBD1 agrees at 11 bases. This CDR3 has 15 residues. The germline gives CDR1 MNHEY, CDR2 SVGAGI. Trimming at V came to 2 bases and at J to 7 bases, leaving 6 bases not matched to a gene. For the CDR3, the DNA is TGTGCCAGCAGTTACGGACAGGGGGCTTCTGGTGGCTACACCTTC. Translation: CASSYGQGASGGYTF.

The CDR3 coding sequence is TGCGCCAGCAGCTTGGGTCACAGGGTGGGCCACGAGCAGTACTTC. It is translated as CASSLGHRVGHEQYF. This chain uses TRBV5-1 with TRBJ2-7; D is perhaps TRBD1 (6 bases). Germline V gene sequence: CDR1 SGHRS, CDR2 YFSETQ. With 0 bases removed from V and 5 bases from J, the gap between germline ends came to 15 bases. The CDR3 is 15 residues long.

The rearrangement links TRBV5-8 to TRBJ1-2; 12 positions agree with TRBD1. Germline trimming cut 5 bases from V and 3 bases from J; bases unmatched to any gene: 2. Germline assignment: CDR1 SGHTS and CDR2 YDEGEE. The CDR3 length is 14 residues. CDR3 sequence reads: CASRGQGADYGYTF. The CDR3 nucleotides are TGTGCCAGCAGGGGACAGGGGGCGGACTATGGCTACACCTTC.